This T cell receptor (beta chain) came from a study of beta chain features in type 1 diabetes (dated by TCRdb to 2017 to 2018). Study-level background: Patients and healthy donors did not differ in mean age, gender distribution, total cell number or subset yield. A total of roughly 99,000,000 sorted cells were examined across all samples, and the number of cells per subset was strongly correlated with RNA yield. The study compared the TCRB repertoires of sorted circulating CD4+ T cell subsets in recently diagnosed type 1 diabetes patients with those in matched healthy donors. Naive and central memory subsets were obtained from all 30 or so donors, but regulatory and stem cell-like memory subsets were isolated from only 8 patients and roughly 8 healthy donors. Overall results and qualifications from the work: Naive, central memory and regulatory TCRB repertoires appeared more similar among patients than among healthy donors. Shorter templates might have been favored by PCR, but patient and control samples were amplified and corrected together, so both groups would have been affected equally by any skew. Sequencing cDNA rather than genomic DNA could over-represent highly expressing activated cells, although activation and CD3 levels did not differ between groups. In all four CD4+ subsets, TCRB CDR3 length was moderately but significantly shorter in type 1 diabetes patients. Because small numbers of individuals were included in the HLA sub-analyses, any influence of HLA type on TCRB rearrangement was left unresolved. At VDJ recombination sites, patients with type 1 diabetes made fewer insertions and deleted more nucleotides, a pattern implying thymic rearrangement abnormalities.

From each donor, a single peripheral blood sample of 95 to 150 mL on average was drawn into heparinised tubes. Using a panel that included CD45RO, CCR7, CD25, CD127, CD95 and CD27, naive, central memory, regulatory and stem cell-like memory CD4+ T cells were sorted on a BD FACSAria II. A purity above 98% was achieved for all sorted populations. PBMCs were isolated right away by Lymphoprep density gradient centrifugation and were stained directly, without culture. So that batch effects would be minimized, each experiment stained and sorted samples in pairs, pairing one healthy donor with one patient. From cysteine to phenylalanine, the CDR3 is 13 amino acids long. Just the 39-base CDR3 DNA is kept, in frame starting at base 1. V is shortened by 1 base, J by 1 base, and the region joining them spans 4 bases. The germline V gene provides CDR1 SGHVS and CDR2 FQNEAQ. This clone was detected only a few times. No antigen is known for it. Being one base from a much bigger clone, this may be a read error.

All of the isolated RNA was reverse transcribed with the High Capacity cDNA Reverse Transcription Kit, so expressed TCRB transcripts were sequenced. Naive, central memory and regulatory T cell samples underwent deep immunoSEQ sequencing, averaging around 3.6 million total reads per sample. Sorted cells were lysed in RLT buffer, and RNA was extracted using DNase-treated RNeasy Micro or Mini kits according to cell number. Each cell subset was processed on its own to prevent cross-contamination, while patient and healthy donor samples were processed together. Using the immunoSEQ multiplex PCR, TCRB sequences were amplified from cDNA into 87-bp fragments spanning the CDR3 region. Sequencing of the amplicons was done on the Illumina HiSeq platform. The authors processed their data as follows. Synthetic template baselines were used to correct PCR bias computationally, reads within Hamming distance 2 were collapsed, and singletons that could not be merged were discarded. Reads were aligned against IMGT so that V, D and J genes, CDR3 length and insertions or deletions at six rearrangement sites could be assigned. Clonotype counts were normalized to sorted cell number within each subset before computing true diversity and Gini coefficients with the tcR R package. The overlap coefficient, calculated on TCRB nucleotide sequences, was used to measure repertoire sharing. Here the immuneACCESS table is served through TCRdb, limited to in-frame sequences with V and J called. Missing clones are a known gap in these copies; in checked studies unresolved V genes cover under half, and the rest lacks a known reason. The V and J calls and clone size were taken over from that table, and D and trimming were inferred from the DNA. In this sample the table shows roughly 300,000 clones, 6.5% to 10% of which occur a single time. Of the sample, under 0.5% is held by the ten largest clones.

Sequencing was performed on central memory CD4+ T cells from blood. The receptor chain draws on TRBV7-8 and TRBJ1-1, with the D gene not confidently named. This TCR was recovered from a woman aged 18-35 years in good health. The nucleotides are TGTGCCAGCAGCTTAGGGGCGAACACTGAAGCTTTCTTT. Its coded protein is CASSLGANTEAFF.